This TCR beta chain was identified during a study of cytomegalovirus exposure and HLA in healthy donors. Background on the study: Membership in the Caucasian-associated ancestry cluster was found for approximately 85% of fewer than 450 genotyped donors. Overall study results and limits: Later on, a genetic analysis was performed. It linked a missense variant in DCLRE1C with V- and J-gene trimming of TCR beta.

Trimming removed 1 base at V and 7 bases at J, with 11 bases between. Germline assignment: CDR1 SGHNT and CDR2 YYREEE (reference sequence). The CDR3 length is 14 residues. With respect to this clone: The antigen remains undetermined.

The PCR was carried out with 60 Vbeta primers and 13 Jbeta primers. Sequencing was performed with immunoSEQ multiplex PCR; in TCRdb, only in-frame clones are kept and a portion is missing. The sample has just over 150,000 clones; 65% to 80% are singletons. The clonotype comes from a female donor in good health and CMV-seronegative. The specimen was PBMCs. The V and J genes are TRBV5-4 and TRBJ1-4; tentative D call: TRBD1 (5 bases). This CDR3 reads CASSLPGLSEKLFF. Here the CDR3 DNA reads TGTGCCAGCAGCTTGCCAGGGTTAAGTGAAAAACTGTTTTTT.